A selection of T cell receptor beta chains follows, all from one sample in a study of cytomegalovirus exposure and HLA in healthy donors. Measured with immunoSEQ multiplex PCR; TCRdb has only the in-frame clones, and not every one. There are hundreds of thousands of clones in the sample; 70% to 90% occur only once, and approximately 2.2% lies in the top ten. Sequencing was performed on PBMCs. The source is a woman aged 18-30 years in good health and CMV-seronegative. The CDR3 runs from the conserved cysteine through the conserved F or W. Fields, in order: J gene, V gene, clone size, CDR3 length, D gene, CDR3 protein, CDR3 DNA. The D gene is left open where the match is weak. Not all rows give a size; the values are once, few, many and, for expanded clones, a class.

TRBJ2-7	TRBV5-1	few	14	-	CASSLATGSYEQYF	TGCGCCAGCAGCTTGGCGACAGGCTCCTACGAGCAGTACTTC
TRBJ1-1	TRBV27	-	15	-	CASSLGTGGVTEAFF	TGTGCCAGCAGTTTGGGCACAGGAGGGGTTACTGAAGCTTTCTTT
TRBJ2-7	TRBV7-8	few	16	TRBD2	CASSSSGGAFGYEQYF	TGTGCCAGCAGCTCTAGCGGGGGGGCCTTTGGGTACGAGCAGTACTTC
TRBJ2-5	TRBV18	once	14	-	CASSPPDFQETQYF	TGTGCCAGCTCACCACCGGACTTCCAAGAGACCCAGTACTTC
TRBJ2-1	TRBV13	-	17	TRBD2	CASSLGGSGGLYNEQFF	TGTGCCAGCAGCTTAGGTGGTAGCGGGGGTCTATACAATGAGCAGTTCTTC
TRBJ1-6	TRBV4-1	-	18	TRBD1	CASSQAEGQADPKSPLHF	TGCGCCAGCAGCCAAGCGGAAGGACAGGCAGACCCAAAATCACCCCTCCACTTT
TRBJ1-6	TRBV5-1	-	15	TRBD1	CASSLAGTGRSPLHF	TGCGCCAGCAGCTTGGCCGGGACAGGGAGGTCACCCCTCCACTTT
TRBJ2-1	TRBV15	-	15	-	CATSRALGDYNEQFF	TGTGCCACCAGCAGGGCCTTGGGCGACTACAATGAGCAGTTCTTC
TRBJ1-2	TRBV9	-	19	TRBD1	CASSVHVGTGSPRDYGYTF	TGTGCCAGCAGCGTGCACGTTGGGACAGGGTCCCCCCGGGACTATGGCTACACCTTC
TRBJ1-1	TRBV6-1	-	13	-	CASSVGGRTEAFF	TGTGCCAGCAGTGTGGGAGGGAGGACTGAAGCTTTCTTT
TRBJ1-5	TRBV21-1	-	16	-	CASSPQDREGSQPQHF	TGTGCCAGCAGCCCCCAGGACAGGGAAGGTAGTCAGCCCCAGCATTTT
TRBJ2-1	TRBV18	-	14	-	CASSPPVRENEQFF	TGTGCCAGCTCACCGCCCGTCCGAGAAAATGAGCAGTTCTTC
TRBJ2-1	TRBV29-1	-	15	-	CSVEPPGHLNNEQFF	TGCAGCGTTGAGCCCCCGGGACACCTAAACAATGAGCAGTTCTTC
TRBJ2-5	TRBV18	-	14	TRBD2	CASSPTSGEETQYF	TGTGCCAGCTCACCGACTAGCGGGGAAGAGACCCAGTACTTC
TRBJ2-1	TRBV6-5	-	13	-	CASSYYGDNEQFF	TGTGCCAGCAGTTACTACGGAGACAATGAGCAGTTCTTC
TRBJ2-7	TRBV5-6	-	15	TRBD1	CASSLLVSGGEEQYF	TGTGCCAGCAGCTTGTTAGTCTCAGGGGGCGAGGAGCAGTACTTC